Included here is one T cell receptor (beta chain) sequence, with context. The antigen is undetermined. The entry originates in a study of shared clonotypes between healthy human individuals. Study outcomes and limitations: Clonotype sharing among the donors was expected to vary with sequencing depth. The sole specimen, blood, was sampled, and tissue repertoires likely differ.

Replicate PCRs for sorted subsets used approximately 220 ng DNA; this equaled about 30,000 T cell genomes. The method was immunoSEQ multiplex PCR; TCRdb's version includes in-frame clones alone and lacks a portion of them. The table has more than 2,000,000 clones, approximately 93% seen once; the top ten hold approximately 0.4%. Germline V gene lookup returns CDR1 SGHRS and CDR2 YFSETQ. Trimming removed 5 bases from V and 6 bases from J, with 21 bases in between. The CDR3 sequence is 16 residues long. The source material was naive CD4+ T cells from PBMCs. The sample's subset: CD45RA+ positively selected. This chain links TRBV5-1 with TRBJ2-1; D perhaps matches TRBD2 (6 bases). The sequence derives from a man aged 18 to 29 in good health. Some clones in this sample may be carry-over from other donors' samples. CDR3 in DNA: TGCGCCAGCAGGCGTGAACTGGGAGGCTACCTCAATGAGCAGTTCTTC. It is translated as CASRRELGGYLNEQFF.